The present T cell receptor beta chain was sequenced within a study of T cells in women clearing cervical HPV infection. TCR beta CDR3 amplified by multiplex PCR from roughly 1,300 ng genomic DNA. Assay used: immunoSEQ multiplex PCR; TCRdb lists only in-frame clones, some missing. The sample shows some 20,000 clones, and roughly 6.3% sits with its ten largest clones. The germline V gene encodes CDR1 DFQATT and CDR2 SNEGSKA (reference sequence). Trimming took 5 bases from V and 6 from J; bases not matched to a gene: 12. The CDR3 loop spans 16 amino acids. For this clone: The read is 3 residues too short to cover the CDR3 end, so that end is filled in from the germline J gene.

This TCR came from a woman between 18 and 70 years old with a cervical HPV16 infection that either progressed to CIN3+ or cleared (not recorded which). Sequenced material: blood buffy coat. The V and J genes are TRBV20-1 and TRBJ2-1; 11 nucleotides match TRBD2. The CDR3 spells CSAGEASGRRGNEQFF. The CDR3 bases that were read are TGCAGTGCTGGGGAGGCTAGCGGGAGGAGGGGCAATGAG.